These T cell receptor beta chains were read from a single sample in a study of CD8 T cells in ankylosing spondylitis. TCRdb redid the calling of the 5' RACE reads with MiXCR, one entry per CDR3 protein. This table holds approximately 440,000 distinct CDR3 sequences, approximately 17% found once. The sequencing sample was made of blood, either unsorted or a sorted T cell fraction (not recorded which). The receptors were sampled from a male donor with ankylosing spondylitis. Both conserved end residues are part of each CDR3. A D gene is named only where the DNA matches it firmly. Not all rows give a size; the values are once, few, many and, for expanded clones, a class.

J gene: TRBJ2-1; D gene: TRBD2; clone size: .; V gene: TRBV6-5; CDR3 protein: CASSYSSTSGTNEQFF; CDR3 DNA: TGTGCCAGCAGTTACTCGAGTACTAGCGGGACCAATGAGCAGTTCTTC
J gene: TRBJ2-7; D gene: .; clone size: .; V gene: TRBV3-1; CDR3 protein: CASSSRTSAVEQYF; CDR3 DNA: TGTGCCAGCAGCTCTAGGACTTCCGCCGTGGAGCAGTACTTC
J gene: TRBJ1-4; D gene: TRBD1; clone size: .; V gene: TRBV18; CDR3 protein: CASSPREGTGDEKLFF; CDR3 DNA: TGTGCCAGCTCACCACGGGAAGGGACAGGGGATGAAAAACTGTTTTTT
J gene: TRBJ1-2; D gene: .; clone size: many; V gene: TRBV12-3/TRBV12-4; CDR3 protein: CASSLRGAYGYTF; CDR3 DNA: TGTGCCAGCAGTTTGAGGGGAGCCTATGGCTACACCTTC
J gene: TRBJ2-5; D gene: .; clone size: .; V gene: TRBV6-2/TRBV6-3; CDR3 protein: CASSYGVFGTQYF; CDR3 DNA: TGTGCCAGCAGTTACGGGGTCTTTGGGACCCAGTACTTC
J gene: TRBJ2-7; D gene: .; clone size: .; V gene: TRBV5-1; CDR3 protein: CASSPSVSVGYEQYF; CDR3 DNA: TGCGCCAGCAGCCCGTCGGTCTCAGTGGGCTACGAGCAGTACTTC
J gene: TRBJ2-7; D gene: TRBD2; clone size: few; V gene: TRBV18; CDR3 protein: CASSQMGGGSYEQYF; CDR3 DNA: TGTGCCAGCTCCCAAATGGGGGGGGGCTCCTACGAGCAGTACTTC
J gene: TRBJ1-1; D gene: .; clone size: .; V gene: TRBV28; CDR3 protein: CASSLWAVLNTEAFF; CDR3 DNA: TGTGCCAGCAGTTTATGGGCGGTCTTGAACACTGAAGCTTTCTTT
J gene: TRBJ1-3; D gene: .; clone size: many; V gene: TRBV21-1; CDR3 protein: CASSKVVSGTSSGNTIYF; CDR3 DNA: TGTGCCAGCAGCAAAGTGGTTAGTGGGACCAGCTCTGGAAACACCATATATTTT
J gene: TRBJ2-7; D gene: .; clone size: .; V gene: TRBV4-3; CDR3 protein: CASSPLLYWHEQYF; CDR3 DNA: TGCGCCAGCAGCCCCCTCCTCTACTGGCACGAGCAGTACTTC
J gene: TRBJ1-6; D gene: TRBD1; clone size: .; V gene: TRBV4-2; CDR3 protein: CASSQDLGQGEQTPHF; CDR3 DNA: TGTGCCAGCAGCCAAGATTTGGGACAGGGCGAACAAACCCCCCACTTT
J gene: TRBJ1-1; D gene: .; clone size: .; V gene: TRBV5-5; CDR3 protein: CASSLALANTEAFF; CDR3 DNA: TGTGCCAGCAGCTTGGCCTTGGCGAACACTGAAGCTTTCTTT
J gene: TRBJ2-5; D gene: TRBD2; clone size: few; V gene: TRBV6-1; CDR3 protein: CASSRGDSLGQYF; CDR3 DNA: TGTGCCAGCAGTCGGGGGGACTCCTTAGGCCAGTACTTC
J gene: TRBJ1-2; D gene: .; clone size: .; V gene: TRBV29-1; CDR3 protein: CSVAPVGPYGYTF; CDR3 DNA: TGCAGCGTCGCTCCCGTCGGGCCCTACGGCTACACCTTC
J gene: TRBJ2-1; D gene: .; clone size: .; V gene: TRBV28; CDR3 protein: CASSGFSPMAYNEQFF; CDR3 DNA: TGTGCCAGCAGTGGTTTCAGCCCCATGGCCTACAATGAGCAGTTCTTC
J gene: TRBJ1-5; D gene: TRBD1; clone size: .; V gene: TRBV4-3; CDR3 protein: CASSYTTGVGQPQHF; CDR3 DNA: TGCGCCAGCAGCTACACGACAGGGGTTGGTCAGCCCCAGCATTTT
J gene: TRBJ1-6; D gene: TRBD1; clone size: few; V gene: TRBV12-3/TRBV12-4; CDR3 protein: CASTRTGDNSPLHF; CDR3 DNA: TGTGCCAGCACCAGGACAGGGGATAATTCACCCCTCCACTTT
J gene: TRBJ2-1; D gene: TRBD2; clone size: few; V gene: TRBV20-1; CDR3 protein: CSARGEGGRQGYNEQFF; CDR3 DNA: TGCAGTGCTAGGGGCGAGGGAGGGAGGCAGGGCTACAATGAGCAGTTCTTC
J gene: TRBJ2-1; D gene: TRBD2; clone size: .; V gene: TRBV20-1; CDR3 protein: CSADLAGGQSSYNEQFF; CDR3 DNA: TGCAGTGCTGACTTAGCGGGAGGCCAAAGCTCCTACAATGAGCAGTTCTTC
J gene: TRBJ2-2; D gene: TRBD2; clone size: .; V gene: TRBV5-1; CDR3 protein: CASSLQRGSNTGELFF; CDR3 DNA: TGCGCCAGCAGCTTGCAGCGGGGATCGAACACCGGGGAGCTGTTTTTT
J gene: TRBJ1-2; D gene: TRBD1; clone size: .; V gene: TRBV3-1; CDR3 protein: CASSRSTGGHGYTF; CDR3 DNA: TGTGCCAGCAGCCGATCAACAGGGGGCCATGGCTACACCTTC
J gene: TRBJ2-3; D gene: TRBD2; clone size: .; V gene: TRBV5-1; CDR3 protein: CASSLVTSGSPTDTQYF; CDR3 DNA: TGCGCCAGCAGCTTAGTAACTAGCGGGAGCCCCACAGATACGCAGTATTTT
J gene: TRBJ1-4; D gene: TRBD1; clone size: many; V gene: TRBV18; CDR3 protein: CASSPSQGVPNEKLFF; CDR3 DNA: TGTGCCAGCTCACCATCCCAGGGGGTGCCTAATGAAAAACTGTTTTTT
J gene: TRBJ2-5; D gene: .; clone size: .; V gene: TRBV11-2; CDR3 protein: CASSSRDPLGETQYF; CDR3 DNA: TGTGCCAGCAGCTCGCGGGATCCCCTGGGAGAGACCCAGTACTTC
J gene: TRBJ1-1; D gene: .; clone size: .; V gene: TRBV4-1; CDR3 protein: CASSQDQGGRTEAFF; CDR3 DNA: TGCGCCAGCAGCCAAGATCAGGGAGGGCGCACTGAAGCTTTCTTT
J gene: TRBJ1-5; D gene: .; clone size: .; V gene: TRBV20-1; CDR3 protein: CSAETGDNQPQHF; CDR3 DNA: TGCAGCGCAGAAACCGGGGACAATCAGCCCCAGCATTTT
J gene: TRBJ2-7; D gene: .; clone size: .; V gene: TRBV7-2; CDR3 protein: CASSLGSGSRYF; CDR3 DNA: TGTGCCAGCAGCTTAGGTTCAGGGTCTCGGTACTTC
J gene: TRBJ1-2; D gene: TRBD1; clone size: .; V gene: TRBV7-9; CDR3 protein: CASSLEWGQGSYGYTF; CDR3 DNA: TGTGCCAGCAGCTTAGAGTGGGGACAGGGGAGCTATGGCTACACCTTC
J gene: TRBJ2-5; D gene: .; clone size: .; V gene: TRBV7-9; CDR3 protein: CASSQTLSREQETQYF; CDR3 DNA: TGTGCCAGCAGCCAGACACTGAGTCGAGAACAAGAGACCCAGTACTTC
J gene: TRBJ2-6; D gene: .; clone size: .; V gene: TRBV18; CDR3 protein: CASSPQSPGGRGLSGANVLTF; CDR3 DNA: TGTGCCAGCTCACCCCAGAGTCCAGGTGGTCGGGGTCTCTCTGGGGCCAACGTCCTGACTTTC
J gene: TRBJ1-5; D gene: .; clone size: .; V gene: TRBV20-1; CDR3 protein: CSASLDSANQPQHF; CDR3 DNA: TGCAGTGCTAGTTTGGACTCCGCCAATCAGCCCCAGCATTTT
J gene: TRBJ1-1; D gene: .; clone size: .; V gene: TRBV2; CDR3 protein: CASSAGREAFF; CDR3 DNA: TGTGCCAGCAGTGCCGGACGGGAAGCTTTCTTT
J gene: TRBJ2-2; D gene: .; clone size: .; V gene: TRBV6-1; CDR3 protein: CATKGGGNGELFF; CDR3 DNA: TGTGCCACCAAGGGAGGGGGTAACGGGGAGCTGTTTTTT
J gene: TRBJ2-1; D gene: .; clone size: .; V gene: TRBV20-1; CDR3 protein: CSSGGGASYNEQFF; CDR3 DNA: TGCTCATCAGGGGGGGGCGCATCCTACAATGAGCAGTTCTTC
J gene: TRBJ2-5; D gene: .; clone size: .; V gene: TRBV2; CDR3 protein: CASSEGVSTRF; CDR3 DNA: TGTGCCAGCAGTGAAGGGGTCTCCACCCGGTTC
J gene: TRBJ2-1; D gene: TRBD2; clone size: .; V gene: TRBV12-3/TRBV12-4; CDR3 protein: CASSTGTSGSVRQFF; CDR3 DNA: TGTGCCAGCAGTACAGGGACTAGCGGTTCAGTCAGGCAGTTCTTC
J gene: TRBJ1-1; D gene: .; clone size: .; V gene: TRBV18; CDR3 protein: CASSPNPTGFGAFF; CDR3 DNA: TGTGCCAGCTCACCCAACCCAACAGGGTTTGGAGCTTTCTTT
J gene: TRBJ2-2; D gene: .; clone size: once; V gene: TRBV27; CDR3 protein: CASSLIPAGKGTGELFF; CDR3 DNA: TGTGCCAGCAGTTTAATCCCGGCAGGAAAAGGCACCGGGGAGCTGTTTTTT
J gene: TRBJ1-5; D gene: .; clone size: .; V gene: TRBV10-3; CDR3 protein: CAISPRGDGQPQHF; CDR3 DNA: TGTGCCATCTCGCCGAGGGGGGATGGTCAGCCCCAGCATTTT